Described below is a single TCR beta chain sequence and its context. This entry is derived from a study of shared T cell receptors in the human thymus. Profiled with immunoSEQ multiplex PCR; TCRdb holds only in-frame clones, not every one. The sample includes some 640,000 clones, about 89% of them seen just once. Trimming took 5 bases from V and 6 from J, leaving 11 bases between them. CDR1 and CDR2 from the germline V gene are SEHNR and FQNEAQ (reference sequence). CDR3 length: 13 amino acids. These data were likewise used in another study, on human thymus T cells.

The sequenced material came from thymocytes. This clonotype was sampled from a boy under two years old with a congenital heart defect. The chain carries TRBV7-9 and TRBJ2-1; D might be TRBD1 (5 bases). The CDR3 DNA sequence: TGTGCCAGCAGCCCCCAGGGATTCAATGAGCAGTTCTTC. The encoded protein is CASSPQGFNEQFF.